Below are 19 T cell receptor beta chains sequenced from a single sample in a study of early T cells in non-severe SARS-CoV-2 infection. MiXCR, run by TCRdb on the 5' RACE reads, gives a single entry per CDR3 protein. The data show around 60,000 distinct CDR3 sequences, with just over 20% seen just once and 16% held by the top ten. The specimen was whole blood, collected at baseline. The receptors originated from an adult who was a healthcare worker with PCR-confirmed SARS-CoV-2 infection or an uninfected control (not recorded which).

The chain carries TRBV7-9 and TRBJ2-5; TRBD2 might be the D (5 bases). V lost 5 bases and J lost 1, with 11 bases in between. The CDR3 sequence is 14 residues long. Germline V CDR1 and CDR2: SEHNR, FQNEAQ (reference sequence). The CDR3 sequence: CASSDRTFQETQYF. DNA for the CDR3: TGTGCCAGCAGCGATCGGACTTTCCAAGAGACCCAGTACTTC.

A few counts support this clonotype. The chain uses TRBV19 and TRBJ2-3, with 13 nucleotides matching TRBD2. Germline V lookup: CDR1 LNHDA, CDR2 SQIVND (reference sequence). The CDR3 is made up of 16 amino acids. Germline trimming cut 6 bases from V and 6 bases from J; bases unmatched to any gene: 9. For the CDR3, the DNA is TGTGCCAGTAGAGGACTAGCGGGGGAAGTGGTGGATACGCAGTATTTT. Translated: CASRGLAGEVVDTQYF.

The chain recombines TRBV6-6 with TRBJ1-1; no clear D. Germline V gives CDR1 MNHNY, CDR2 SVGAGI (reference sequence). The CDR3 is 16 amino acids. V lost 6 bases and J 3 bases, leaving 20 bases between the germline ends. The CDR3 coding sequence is TGTGCCAGCAGCTCTAACACTCTGGGATCGGACACTGAAGCTTTCTTT. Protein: CASSSNTLGSDTEAFF.

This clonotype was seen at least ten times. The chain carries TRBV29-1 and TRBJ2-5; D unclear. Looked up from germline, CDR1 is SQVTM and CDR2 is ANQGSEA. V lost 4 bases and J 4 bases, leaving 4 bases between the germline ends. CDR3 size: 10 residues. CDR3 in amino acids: CSVGGETQYF. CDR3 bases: TGCAGCGTTGGGGGAGAGACCCAGTACTTC. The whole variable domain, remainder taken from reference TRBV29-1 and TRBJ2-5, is SAVISQKPSRDICQRGTSLTIQCQVDSQVTMMFWYRQQPGQSLTLIATANQGSEATYESGFVIDKFPISRPNLTFSTLTVSNMSPEDSSIYLCSVGGETQYFGPGTRLLVL.

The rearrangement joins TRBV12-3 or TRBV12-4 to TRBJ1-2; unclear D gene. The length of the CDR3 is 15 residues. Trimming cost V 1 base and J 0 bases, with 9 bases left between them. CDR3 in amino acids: CASSLGPAANYGYTF. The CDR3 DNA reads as TGTGCCAGCAGTTTAGGGCCAGCAGCTAACTATGGCTACACCTTC.

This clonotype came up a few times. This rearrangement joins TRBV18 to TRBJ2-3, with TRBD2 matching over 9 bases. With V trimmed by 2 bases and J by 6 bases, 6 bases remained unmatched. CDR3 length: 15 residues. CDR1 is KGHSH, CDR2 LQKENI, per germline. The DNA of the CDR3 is TGTGCCAGCTCACCAGTAGCGGGGGTATCTGATACGCAGTATTTT. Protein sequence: CASSPVAGVSDTQYF. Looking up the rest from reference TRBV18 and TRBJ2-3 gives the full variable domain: NAGVMQNPRHLVRRRGQEARLRCSPMKGHSHVYWYRQLPEEGLKFMVYLQKENIIDESGMPKERFSAEFPKEGPSILRIQQVVRGDSAAYFCASSPVAGVSDTQYFGPGTRLTVL.

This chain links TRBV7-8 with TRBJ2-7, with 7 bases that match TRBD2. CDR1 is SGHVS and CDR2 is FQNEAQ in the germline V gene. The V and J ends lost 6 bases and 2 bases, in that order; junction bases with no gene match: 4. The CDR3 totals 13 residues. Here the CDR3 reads CASSSTSTYEQYF. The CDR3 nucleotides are TGTGCCAGCAGTTCGACTAGCACCTACGAGCAGTACTTC.

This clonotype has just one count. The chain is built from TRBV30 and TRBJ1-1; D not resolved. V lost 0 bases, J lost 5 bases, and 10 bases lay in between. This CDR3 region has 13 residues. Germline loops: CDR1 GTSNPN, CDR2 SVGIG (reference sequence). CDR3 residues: CAWSVLLGTEAFF. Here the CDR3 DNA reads TGTGCCTGGAGTGTACTACTGGGAACTGAAGCTTTCTTT. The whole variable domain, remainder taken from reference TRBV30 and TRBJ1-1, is SQTIHQWPATLVQPVGSPLSLECTVEGTSNPNLYWYRQAAGRGLQLLFYSVGIGQISSEVPQNLSASRPQDRQFILSSKKLLLSDSGFYLCAWSVLLGTEAFFGQGTRLTVV.

Written as DNA, the CDR3 is TGTGCCAGCAGCCAAAGACTAGCGGGGGCCACCTACGAGCAGTACTTC. Amino acid sequence: CASSQRLAGATYEQYF. This chain links TRBV3-1 with TRBJ2-7, with 12 bases lining up with TRBD2. This CDR3 spans 16 amino acids. Germline trimming cut 2 bases from V and 2 bases from J; bases unmatched to any gene: 4. Germline CDR1 reads LGHDT; CDR2 reads YNNKEL (reference sequence).

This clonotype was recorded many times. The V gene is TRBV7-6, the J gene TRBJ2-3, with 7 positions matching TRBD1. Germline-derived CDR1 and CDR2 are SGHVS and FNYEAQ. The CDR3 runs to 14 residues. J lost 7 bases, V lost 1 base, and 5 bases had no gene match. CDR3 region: CASSLEGQLNTQYF. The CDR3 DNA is TGTGCCAGCAGCTTAGAGGGACAGCTTAATACGCAGTATTTT. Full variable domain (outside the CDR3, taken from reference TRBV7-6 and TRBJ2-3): GAGVSQSPRYKVTKRGQDVALRCDPISGHVSLYWYRQALGQGPEFLTYFNYEAQQDKSGLPNDRFSAERPEGSISTLTIQRTEQRDSAMYRCASSLEGQLNTQYFGPGTRLTVL.

The CDR3 DNA sequence: TGTGCCAGCAGCCTGCGACTTTTCCAAGAGACCCAGTACTTC. Its translation is CASSLRLFQETQYF. The rearrangement links TRBV5-5 to TRBJ2-5; D gene ambiguous. The CDR3 is 14 amino acids. Germline values: CDR1 SGHKS, CDR2 YYEKEE (reference sequence). Trimming stripped 4 bases from V and 1 base from J, with 11 bases between.

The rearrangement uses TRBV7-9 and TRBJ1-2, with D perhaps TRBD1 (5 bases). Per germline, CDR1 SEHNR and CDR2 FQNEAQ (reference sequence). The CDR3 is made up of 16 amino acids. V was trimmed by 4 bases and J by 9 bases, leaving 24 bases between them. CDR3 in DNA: TGTGCCAGCAGCTCGCCCCGTTCCAGGGCAATTAGGAGCTACACCTTC. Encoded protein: CASSSPRSRAIRSYTF.

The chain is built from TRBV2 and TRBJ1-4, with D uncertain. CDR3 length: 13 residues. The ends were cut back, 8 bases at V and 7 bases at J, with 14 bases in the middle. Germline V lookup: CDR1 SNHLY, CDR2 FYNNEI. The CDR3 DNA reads TGTGCCAGCCGGACTCTCGCAGCTGAAAAACTGTTTTTT. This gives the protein CASRTLAAEKLFF.

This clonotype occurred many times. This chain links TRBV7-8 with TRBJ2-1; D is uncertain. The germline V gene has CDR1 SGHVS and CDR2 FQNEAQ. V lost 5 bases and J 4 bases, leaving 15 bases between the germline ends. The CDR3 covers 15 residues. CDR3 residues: CASSPKIGLYNEQFF. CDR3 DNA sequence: TGTGCCAGCAGCCCAAAGATAGGGCTATACAATGAGCAGTTCTTC.

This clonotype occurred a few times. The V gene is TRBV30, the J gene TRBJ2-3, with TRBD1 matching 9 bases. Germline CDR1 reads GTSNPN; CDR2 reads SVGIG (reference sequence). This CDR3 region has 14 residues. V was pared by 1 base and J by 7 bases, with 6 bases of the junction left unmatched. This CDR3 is CAWSAGQGVNTQYF. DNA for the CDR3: TGTGCCTGGAGTGCGGGACAGGGAGTGAATACGCAGTATTTT.

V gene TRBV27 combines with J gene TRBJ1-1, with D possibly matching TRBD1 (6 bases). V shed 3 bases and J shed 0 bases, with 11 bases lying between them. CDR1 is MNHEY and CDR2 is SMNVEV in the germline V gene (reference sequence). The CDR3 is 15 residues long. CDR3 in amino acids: CASSLYRAMNTEAFF. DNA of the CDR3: TGTGCCAGCAGTTTGTACAGGGCCATGAACACTGAAGCTTTCTTT.

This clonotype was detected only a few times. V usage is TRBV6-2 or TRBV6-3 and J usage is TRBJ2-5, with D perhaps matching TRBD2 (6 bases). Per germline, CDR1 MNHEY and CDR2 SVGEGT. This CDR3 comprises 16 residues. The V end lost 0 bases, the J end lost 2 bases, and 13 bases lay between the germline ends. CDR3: CASSYSTLRGQETQYF. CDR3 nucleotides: TGTGCCAGCAGTTACTCAACGTTGCGGGGACAAGAGACCCAGTACTTC.

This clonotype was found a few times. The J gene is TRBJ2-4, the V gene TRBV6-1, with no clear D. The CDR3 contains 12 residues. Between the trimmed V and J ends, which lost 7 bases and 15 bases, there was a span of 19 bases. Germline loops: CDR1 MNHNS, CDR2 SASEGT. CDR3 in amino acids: CASTSELRAMYF. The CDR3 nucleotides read TGTGCCAGCACCTCGGAGCTCCGGGCCATGTACTTC.

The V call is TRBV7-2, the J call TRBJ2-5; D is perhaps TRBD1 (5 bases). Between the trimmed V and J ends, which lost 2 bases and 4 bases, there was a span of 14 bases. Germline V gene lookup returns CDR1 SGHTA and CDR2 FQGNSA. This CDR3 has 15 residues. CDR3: CASSLKTDPIETQYF. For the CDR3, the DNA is TGTGCCAGCAGCTTAAAGACAGACCCTATAGAGACCCAGTACTTC.